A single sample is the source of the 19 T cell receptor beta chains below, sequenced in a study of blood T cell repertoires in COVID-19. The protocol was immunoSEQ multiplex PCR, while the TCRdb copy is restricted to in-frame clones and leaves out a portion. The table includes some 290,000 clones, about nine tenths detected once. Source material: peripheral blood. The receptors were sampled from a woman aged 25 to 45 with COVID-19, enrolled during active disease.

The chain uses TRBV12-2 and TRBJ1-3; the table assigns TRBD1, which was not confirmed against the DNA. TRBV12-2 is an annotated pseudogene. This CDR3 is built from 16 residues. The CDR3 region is CASRPDREKSGNTIYF. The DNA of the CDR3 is TGTGCAAGTCGCCCCGACAGGGAAAAATCTGGAAACACCATATATTTT.

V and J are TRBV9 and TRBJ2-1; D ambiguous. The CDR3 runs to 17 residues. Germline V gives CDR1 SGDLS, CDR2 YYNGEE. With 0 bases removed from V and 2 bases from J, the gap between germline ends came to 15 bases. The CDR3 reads CASSVEGFGTTYNEQFF. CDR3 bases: TGTGCCAGCAGCGTAGAAGGCTTTGGCACTACCTACAATGAGCAGTTCTTC.

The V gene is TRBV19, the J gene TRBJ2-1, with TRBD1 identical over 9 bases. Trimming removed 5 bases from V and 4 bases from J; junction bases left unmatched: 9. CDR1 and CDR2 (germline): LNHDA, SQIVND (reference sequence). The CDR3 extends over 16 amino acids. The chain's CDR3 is CASSPGGTGIYNEQFF. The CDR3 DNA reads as TGTGCCAGTAGTCCCGGGGGGACAGGGATATACAATGAGCAGTTCTTC.

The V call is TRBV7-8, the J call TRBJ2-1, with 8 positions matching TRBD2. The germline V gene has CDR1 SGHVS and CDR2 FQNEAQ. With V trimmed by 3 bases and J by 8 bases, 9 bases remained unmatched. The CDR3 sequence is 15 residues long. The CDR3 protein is CASSFRTSTHHEQFF. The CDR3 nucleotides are TGTGCCAGCAGCTTCAGGACTAGCACACACCATGAGCAGTTCTTC.

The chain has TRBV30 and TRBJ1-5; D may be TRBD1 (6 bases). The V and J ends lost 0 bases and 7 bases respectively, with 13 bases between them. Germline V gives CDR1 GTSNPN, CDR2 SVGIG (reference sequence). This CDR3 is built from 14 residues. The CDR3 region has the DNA TGTGCCTGGAGTGTAGGGGGGGGAGAGCAGCCCCAGCATTTT. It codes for CAWSVGGGEQPQHF.

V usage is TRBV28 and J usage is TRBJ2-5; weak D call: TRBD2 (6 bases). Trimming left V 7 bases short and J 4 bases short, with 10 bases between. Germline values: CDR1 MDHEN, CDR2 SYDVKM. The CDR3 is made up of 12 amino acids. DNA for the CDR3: TGTGCCAGCAAATTGGGGGGAGAGACCCAGTACTTC. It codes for CASKLGGETQYF.

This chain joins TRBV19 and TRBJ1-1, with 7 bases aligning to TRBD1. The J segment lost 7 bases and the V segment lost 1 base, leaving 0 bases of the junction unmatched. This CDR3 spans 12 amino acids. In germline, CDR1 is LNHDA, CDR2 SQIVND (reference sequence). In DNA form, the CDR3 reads TGTGCCAGTAGTATAGGACAGGGTGAAGCTTTCTTT. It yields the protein CASSIGQGEAFF.

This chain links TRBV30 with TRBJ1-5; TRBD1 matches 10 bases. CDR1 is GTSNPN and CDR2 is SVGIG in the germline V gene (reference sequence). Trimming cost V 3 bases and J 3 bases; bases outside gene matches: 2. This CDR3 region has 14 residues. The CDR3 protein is CAWRGQGFNQPQHF. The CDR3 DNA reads TGTGCCTGGAGGGGACAGGGGTTCAATCAGCCCCAGCATTTT.

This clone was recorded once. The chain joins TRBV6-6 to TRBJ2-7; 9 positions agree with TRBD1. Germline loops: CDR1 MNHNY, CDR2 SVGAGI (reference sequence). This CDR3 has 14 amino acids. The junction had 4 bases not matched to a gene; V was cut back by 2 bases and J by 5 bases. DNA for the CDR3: TGTGCCAGCAGTTACCGGACAGGGGTAGACGAGCAGTACTTC. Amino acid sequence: CASSYRTGVDEQYF.

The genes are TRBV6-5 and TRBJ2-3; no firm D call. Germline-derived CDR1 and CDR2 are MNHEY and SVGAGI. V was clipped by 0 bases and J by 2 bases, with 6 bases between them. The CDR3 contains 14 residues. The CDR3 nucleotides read TGTGCCAGCAGTTACTCGGGCAACACAGATACGCAGTATTTT. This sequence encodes CASSYSGNTDTQYF.

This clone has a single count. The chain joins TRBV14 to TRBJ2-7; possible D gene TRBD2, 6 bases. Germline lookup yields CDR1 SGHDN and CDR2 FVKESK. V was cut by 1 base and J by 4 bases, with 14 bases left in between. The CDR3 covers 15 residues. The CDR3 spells CASSQVGTGIYEQYF. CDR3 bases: TGTGCCAGCAGCCAAGTCGGGACTGGGATTTACGAGCAGTACTTC.

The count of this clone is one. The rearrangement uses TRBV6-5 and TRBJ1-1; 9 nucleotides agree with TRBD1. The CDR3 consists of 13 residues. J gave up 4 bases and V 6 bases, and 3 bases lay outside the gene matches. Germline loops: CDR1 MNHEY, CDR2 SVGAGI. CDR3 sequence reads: CASRVTGGTEAFF. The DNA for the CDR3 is TGTGCCAGCAGAGTGACAGGGGGCACTGAAGCTTTCTTT.

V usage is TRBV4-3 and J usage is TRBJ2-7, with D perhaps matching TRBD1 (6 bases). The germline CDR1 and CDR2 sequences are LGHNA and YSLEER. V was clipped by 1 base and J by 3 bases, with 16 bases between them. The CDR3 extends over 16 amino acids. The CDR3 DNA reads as TGCGCCAGCAGCCAAGGGGTGCACAGGGACAACTACGAGCAGTACTTC. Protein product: CASSQGVHRDNYEQYF.

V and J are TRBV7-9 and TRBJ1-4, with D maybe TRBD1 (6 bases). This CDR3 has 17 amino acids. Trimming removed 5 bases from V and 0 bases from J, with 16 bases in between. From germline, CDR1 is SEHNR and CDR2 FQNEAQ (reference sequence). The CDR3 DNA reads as TGTGCCAGCAGCCGCGGACAGATTTTTGCAACTAATGAAAAACTGTTTTTT. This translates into CASSRGQIFATNEKLFF. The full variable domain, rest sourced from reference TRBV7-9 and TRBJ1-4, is DTGVSQNPRHKITKRGQNVTFRCDPISEHNRLYWYRQTLGQGPEFLTYFQNEAQLEKSRLLSDRFSAERPKGSFSTLEIQRTEQGDSAMYLCASSRGQIFATNEKLFFGSGTQLSVL.

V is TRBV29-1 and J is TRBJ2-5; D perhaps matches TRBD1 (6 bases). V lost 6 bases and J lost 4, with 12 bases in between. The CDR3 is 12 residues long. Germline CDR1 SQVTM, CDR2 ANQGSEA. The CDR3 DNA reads TGCAGCGTCCCCAGAGGGGGAGAGACCCAGTACTTC. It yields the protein CSVPRGGETQYF.

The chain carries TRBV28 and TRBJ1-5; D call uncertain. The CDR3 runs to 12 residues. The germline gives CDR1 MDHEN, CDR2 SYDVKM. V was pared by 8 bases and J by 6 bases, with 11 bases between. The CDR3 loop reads CASRQAGQPQHF. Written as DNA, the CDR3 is TGTGCCAGCCGGCAGGCGGGTCAGCCCCAGCATTTT.

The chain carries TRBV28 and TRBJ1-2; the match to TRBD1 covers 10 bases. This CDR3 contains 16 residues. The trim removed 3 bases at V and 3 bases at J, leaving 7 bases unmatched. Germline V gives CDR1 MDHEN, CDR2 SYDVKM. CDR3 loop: CASSLWTGGVDYGYTF. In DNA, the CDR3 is TGTGCCAGCAGTTTGTGGACAGGGGGTGTGGACTATGGCTACACCTTC.

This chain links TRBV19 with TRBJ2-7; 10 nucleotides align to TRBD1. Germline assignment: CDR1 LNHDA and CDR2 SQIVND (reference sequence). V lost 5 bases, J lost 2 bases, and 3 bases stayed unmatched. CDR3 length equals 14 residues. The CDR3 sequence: CASSADRGAYEQYF. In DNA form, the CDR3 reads TGTGCCAGTAGTGCGGACAGGGGGGCCTACGAGCAGTACTTC.

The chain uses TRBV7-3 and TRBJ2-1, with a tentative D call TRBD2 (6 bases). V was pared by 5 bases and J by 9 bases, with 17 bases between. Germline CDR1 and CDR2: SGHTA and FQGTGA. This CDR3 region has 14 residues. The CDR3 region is CASSVGSGWGEQFF. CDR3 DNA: TGTGCCAGCAGCGTCGGTAGCGGCTGGGGTGAGCAGTTCTTC.